Following are 10 T cell receptor beta chains from one sample sequenced in a study of blood T cell repertoires in COVID-19. Using immunoSEQ multiplex PCR, the repertoire was profiled, and TCRdb retains in-frame clones only, with some absent. Of about 190,000 clones in the sample, less than 90% were seen once. Sample: peripheral blood. Receptors originate from a human donor in a cohort sampled during active COVID-19.

The rearrangement uses TRBV5-1 and TRBJ2-5, with D tentatively TRBD1 (5 bases). The CDR3 consists of 14 residues. Germline CDR1 and CDR2: SGHRS and YFSETQ. The V end lost 6 bases, the J end lost 5 bases, and 17 bases lay between the germline ends. This CDR3 is CASNNVGLGETQYF. CDR3 DNA: TGCGCCAGCAATAACGTGGGGCTAGGGGAGACCCAGTACTTC.

J is TRBJ1-5 and V is TRBV4-1, with D possibly TRBD1 on 6 matching bases. CDR1 and CDR2 from the germline V gene are MGHRA and YSYEKL. The V end lost 1 base, the J end lost 5 bases, and 9 bases lay between the germline ends. The CDR3 has 14 amino acids. The CDR3 DNA sequence: TGCGCCAGCAGCCAAGGACAGGCAGATCAGCCCCAGCATTTT. Its translation is CASSQGQADQPQHF.

This clone was picked up a small number of times. The J gene is TRBJ2-2, the V gene TRBV19; 11 bases are a match to TRBD2. The CDR3 has 16 residues. Trimming took 5 bases from V and 2 from J; bases not matched to a gene: 4. Germline V CDR1 and CDR2: LNHDA, SQIVND (reference sequence). The CDR3, as DNA: TGTGCCAGTAGTCTTAGCGGGAGGGTTAACACCGGGGAGCTGTTTTTT. Translated: CASSLSGRVNTGELFF.

This chain uses TRBV6-4 with TRBJ1-4, with 7 bases identical to TRBD1. V gave up 9 bases and J gave up 2 bases; unmatched junction bases: 6. Germline CDR1 is MRHNA and CDR2 is SNTAGT. The CDR3 covers 14 residues. CDR3 sequence reads: CAREDRATNEKLFF. DNA of the CDR3: TGTGCCAGGGAAGACAGGGCTACTAATGAAAAACTGTTTTTT.

This clone was counted a few times. One junction end disagrees with the germline gene, perhaps due to a read error. The rearrangement uses TRBV30 and TRBJ2-5, with no clear D. This CDR3 spans 11 amino acids. Germline loops: CDR1 GTSNPN, CDR2 SVGIG (reference sequence). The CDR3 loop is CAWSAATTPYF. As DNA, the CDR3 is TGTGCCTGGAGTGCGGCGACAACCCCGTACTTC. Combining the CDR3 with reference TRBV30 and TRBJ2-5 gives the whole variable domain SQTIHQWPATLVQPVGSPLSLECTVEGTSNPNLYWYRQAAGRGLQLLFYSVGIGQISSEVPQNLSASRPQDRQFILSSKKLLLSDSGFYLCAWSAATTPYFGPGTRLLVL.

J is TRBJ2-2 and V is TRBV7-2; 10 nucleotides agree with TRBD2. Trimming removed 4 bases from V and 13 bases from J; junction bases left unmatched: 9. The CDR3 covers 14 residues. The germline V gene encodes CDR1 SGHTA and CDR2 FQGNSA. The CDR3: CASSSELAGGGLFF. CDR3 sequence (DNA): TGTGCCAGCAGCTCCGAGTTAGCGGGGGGCGGGCTGTTTTTT. The full variable domain, completed using reference TRBV7-2 and TRBJ2-2, is GAGVSQSPSNKVTEKGKDVELRCDPISGHTALYWYRQSLGQGLEFLIYFQGNSAPDKSGLPSDRFSAERTGGSVSTLTIQRTQQEDSAVYLCASSSELAGGGLFFGEGSRLTVL.

The rearrangement uses TRBV5-8 and TRBJ2-5; D is uncertain. The CDR3 contains 12 residues. V lost 0 bases and J 4 bases, leaving 4 bases between the germline ends. The germline V gene encodes CDR1 SGHTS and CDR2 YDEGEE. CDR3 coding DNA: TGTGCCAGCAGCTTGGCGCGAGAGACCCAGTACTTC. Its protein product is CASSLARETQYF.

As concerns this clone: Within the sample, other DNA sequences also encode this same CDR3. The chain is built from TRBV5-1 and TRBJ1-1; tentatively, D is TRBD1 (5 bases). Germline V lookup: CDR1 SGHRS, CDR2 YFSETQ. The CDR3 has 13 residues. V dropped 1 base and J dropped 4 bases, with 8 bases sitting between them. The CDR3 spells CASSLQGGTEAFF. The CDR3 DNA reads TGCGCCAGCAGCTTGCAGGGAGGCACTGAAGCTTTCTTT.

This clone was seen once. The chain carries TRBV15 and TRBJ2-7, with D tentatively TRBD2 (6 bases). V lost 0 bases and J lost 8, with 14 bases in between. The CDR3 is made up of 14 amino acids. CDR1 is LNHNV, CDR2 YYDKDF, per germline (reference sequence). The CDR3 reads CATSRDRAGFQQYF. CDR3 nucleotide sequence: TGTGCCACCAGCAGAGATCGGGCGGGGTTCCAGCAGTACTTC.

The J gene is TRBJ2-1, the V gene TRBV7-8; D uncertain. Trimming removed 5 bases at V and 8 bases at J, with 10 bases between. The germline gives CDR1 SGHVS, CDR2 FQNEAQ. The CDR3 is 12 residues long. The DNA of the CDR3 is TGTGCCAGCAGCCCAGTGTCCGATGAGCAGTTCTTC. Its protein is CASSPVSDEQFF.